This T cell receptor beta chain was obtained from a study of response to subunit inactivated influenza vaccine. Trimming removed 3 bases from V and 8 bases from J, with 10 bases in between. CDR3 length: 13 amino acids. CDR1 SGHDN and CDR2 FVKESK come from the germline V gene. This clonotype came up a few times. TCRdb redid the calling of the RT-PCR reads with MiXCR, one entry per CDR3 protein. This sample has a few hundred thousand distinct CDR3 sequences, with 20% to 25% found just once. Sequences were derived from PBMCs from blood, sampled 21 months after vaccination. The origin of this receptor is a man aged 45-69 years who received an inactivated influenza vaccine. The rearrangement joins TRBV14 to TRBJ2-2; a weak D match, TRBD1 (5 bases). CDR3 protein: CASSHRASGELFF. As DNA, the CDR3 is TGTGCCAGCAGCCACAGGGCGTCGGGGGAGCTGTTTTTT.